This TCR beta chain was identified during a study of post-analysis software for immune sequencing data. Study details: Patients had relapsing-remitting, secondary progressive or progressive-relapsing multiple sclerosis; some lacked subtype.

CDR1 is SQVTM, CDR2 ANQGSEA, per germline. V was shortened by 3 bases and J by 2 bases, with 9 bases between the two germline ends. CDR3 length: 13 residues. This clonotype was seen many times. Its antigen is not identified. cDNA libraries for TCR beta contained unique molecular identifiers. TCRdb independently ran MiXCR on the PCR reads; one entry per CDR3 protein. In the table there are about 260,000 distinct CDR3 sequences, 36% of which are singletons. Study results and caveats: Samples made in the same batch grouped tightly together by F measure. Five or six TRBV segments were significantly more frequent in patients than in controls. TRBV5-6, TRBV5-1 and TRBV20-1 were among these segments. For normalized Chao1 diversity, multiple sclerosis patients scored significantly lower than controls did.

Sequencing input: blood. The receptor was derived from a girl aged 10-17 years with multiple sclerosis. V is TRBV29-1 and J is TRBJ2-3; D call uncertain. This chain's CDR3 is CSVDASLTDTQYF. The CDR3 DNA reads as TGCAGCGTTGATGCCTCCCTCACAGATACGCAGTATTTT.